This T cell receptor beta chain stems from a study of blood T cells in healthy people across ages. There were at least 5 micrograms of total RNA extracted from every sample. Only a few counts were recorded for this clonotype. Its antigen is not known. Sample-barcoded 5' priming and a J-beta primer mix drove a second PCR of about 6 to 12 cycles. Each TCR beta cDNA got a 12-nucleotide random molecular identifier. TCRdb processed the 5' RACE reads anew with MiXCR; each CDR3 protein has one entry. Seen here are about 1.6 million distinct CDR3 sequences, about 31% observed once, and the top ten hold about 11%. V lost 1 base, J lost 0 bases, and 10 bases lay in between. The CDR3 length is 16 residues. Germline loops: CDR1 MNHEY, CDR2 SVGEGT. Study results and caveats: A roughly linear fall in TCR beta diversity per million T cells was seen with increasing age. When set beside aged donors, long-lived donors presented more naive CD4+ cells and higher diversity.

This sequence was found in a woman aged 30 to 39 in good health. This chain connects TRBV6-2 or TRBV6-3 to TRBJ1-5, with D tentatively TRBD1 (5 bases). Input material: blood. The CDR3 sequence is CASSYLDNYSNQPQHF. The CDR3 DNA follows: TGTGCCAGCAGTTACTTGGACAACTATAGCAATCAGCCCCAGCATTTT.